A single sample gave rise to the 30 T cell receptor beta chains below, sequenced in a study of blood T cell repertoires in COVID-19 (dated by TCRdb to about 2020). Libraries were prepared through the immunoSEQ multiplex PCR assay. TCRdb carries this immuneACCESS record with in-frame sequences only. Its versions omit some clonotypes, under half of them owing to an unresolved V gene in the studies checked, with the rest unexplained. Across this sample there are 35,000 to 55,000 clones, with around 87% seen only once. Approximately 5% of the sample is in the top ten clones. The sample was peripheral blood. These receptors all come from a human donor in a cohort sampled during active COVID-19.

The chain joins TRBV29-1 to TRBJ1-1; TRBD1 is a possible D gene (6 bases). Germline V gene sequence: CDR1 SQVTM, CDR2 ANQGSEA. The V gene lost 6 bases and the J gene lost 11 bases, with 19 bases spanning the gap. This CDR3 has 12 residues. The CDR3 coding sequence is TGCAGCGTCTTCAGGGGCCAAGGGTTGGCTTTCTTT. The encoded protein is CSVFRGQGLAFF.

The rearrangement links TRBV28 to TRBJ2-7, with TRBD2 as a possible D gene (6 bases). This CDR3 comprises 16 residues. Deletions cut 1 base from V and 3 bases from J, with 16 bases between. Germline CDR1 is MDHEN and CDR2 is SYDVKM. CDR3 amino acids: CASSLLGDSRNYEQYF. The DNA for the CDR3 is TGTGCCAGCAGTTTATTGGGGGACTCTCGCAACTACGAGCAGTACTTC.

The chain combines TRBV7-3 with TRBJ2-5, with a weak D call TRBD1 (5 bases). CDR3 length: 15 residues. CDR1 and CDR2 from the germline V gene are SGHTA and FQGTGA. The ends were cut back, 4 bases at V and 3 bases at J, with 15 bases in the middle. CDR3 DNA: TGTGCCAGCAGCTCTACCGTGGGGCCCAAAGAGACCCAGTACTTC. Translating gives CASSSTVGPKETQYF.

The chain links TRBV7-9 to TRBJ2-1; 11 nucleotides match TRBD2. With 3 bases clipped from V and 8 bases from J, the junction kept 15 bases outside the gene matches. CDR3 length equals 18 residues. The germline gives CDR1 SEHNR, CDR2 FQNEAQ (reference sequence). CDR3 region: CASSFSSGRAGGQYEQFF. The CDR3 nucleotides read TGTGCCAGCAGCTTCAGTAGCGGGAGGGCCGGGGGCCAATATGAGCAGTTCTTC.

This chain joins TRBV4-1 and TRBJ2-1; 12 bases map to TRBD2. V trimming: 2 bases; J trimming: 10 bases; junction bases outside the gene matches: 6. The CDR3 contains 15 residues. In germline, CDR1 is MGHRA, CDR2 YSYEKL. The CDR3 sequence: CASSQPGLAGGEQFF. The CDR3, as DNA: TGCGCCAGCAGCCAACCGGGACTAGCGGGTGGCGAGCAGTTCTTC.

The chain combines TRBV19 with TRBJ2-2; 7 positions agree with TRBD1. The CDR3 has 14 residues. CDR1 and CDR2 (germline): LNHDA, SQIVND (reference sequence). V lost 3 bases and J lost 5; bases outside the gene matches: 3. DNA of the CDR3: TGTGCCAGTAGTATGGGGACAGTGACCGGGGAGCTGTTTTTT. Its translation is CASSMGTVTGELFF.

V and J are TRBV5-6 and TRBJ1-3, with 8 bases that match TRBD1. Losses at the gene ends were 1 base for V and 0 bases for J; bases not matched to a gene: 6. Germline values: CDR1 SGHDT, CDR2 YYEEEE. This CDR3 has 17 amino acids. The CDR3: CASSLQGARVSGNTIYF. The CDR3 bases are TGTGCCAGCAGCTTGCAGGGGGCGCGGGTCTCTGGAAACACCATATATTTT.

This chain connects TRBV5-6 to TRBJ2-3; D is unclear. Germline values: CDR1 SGHDT, CDR2 YYEEEE. Trimming removed 2 bases at V and 4 bases at J, with 11 bases between. The length of the CDR3 is 14 residues. In nucleotides, the CDR3 is TGTGCCAGCAGCTTTAGCCCTGGCGCAGATACGCAGTATTTT. Encoded protein: CASSFSPGADTQYF. Combining the CDR3 with reference TRBV5-6 and TRBJ2-3 gives the whole variable domain DAGVTQSPTHLIKTRGQQVTLRCSPKSGHDTVSWYQQALGQGPQFIFQYYEEEERQRGNFPDRFSGHQFPNYSSELNVNALLLGDSALYLCASSFSPGADTQYFGPGTRLTVL.

V gene TRBV7-3 combines with J gene TRBJ2-7; D may be TRBD2 (6 bases). The germline V gene encodes CDR1 SGHTA and CDR2 FQGTGA. Between the trimmed V and J ends, which lost 3 bases and 3 bases, there was a span of 15 bases. The CDR3 is 15 amino acids. The CDR3 sequence is CASSFGGSGRYEQYF. The CDR3 coding sequence is TGTGCCAGCAGCTTTGGGGGTAGCGGCCGCTACGAGCAGTACTTC.

The chain uses TRBV2 and TRBJ1-4, with D perhaps matching TRBD1 (6 bases). This CDR3 comprises 20 residues. Germline V lookup: CDR1 SNHLY, CDR2 FYNNEI. V was trimmed by 5 bases and J by 6 bases, leaving 31 bases between them. Here the CDR3 DNA reads TGTGCCAGCAGTAAGGGGGGCGGAGGGAAGCGGGAGGGTCGGGATGAAAAACTGTTTTTT. It encodes CASSKGGGGKREGRDEKLFF.

This clone was found once. CDR3 nucleotides: TGTGCCAGCAGCTTATCCCTCGGACAGGGAGGAGATACGCAGTATTTT. Translated: CASSLSLGQGGDTQYF. J is TRBJ2-3 and V is TRBV11-2, with 8 positions matching TRBD1. Germline trimming cut 2 bases from V and 5 bases from J; bases unmatched to any gene: 9. CDR1 and CDR2 from the germline V gene are SGHAT and FQNNGV. This CDR3 spans 16 amino acids.

The chain couples TRBV5-1 to TRBJ2-1; a weak D match, TRBD1 (6 bases). Deletions cut 1 base from V and 7 bases from J, with 15 bases between. The V gene's germline CDR1 is SGHRS and CDR2 YFSETQ. The CDR3 sequence is 15 residues long. This CDR3 reads CASSLYRAPGNEQFF. CDR3 sequence (DNA): TGCGCCAGCAGCTTGTACAGGGCGCCGGGGAATGAGCAGTTCTTC.

The chain uses TRBV4-3 and TRBJ2-2, with 16 bases aligning to TRBD2. Germline CDR1 LGHNA, CDR2 YSLEER. The CDR3 is 19 amino acids. V gave up 0 bases and J gave up 2 bases; unmatched junction bases: 3. The DNA of the CDR3 is TGCGCCAGCAGCCAAGAGGGACTAGCGGGAGGGCTCAACACCGGGGAGCTGTTTTTT. This gives the protein CASSQEGLAGGLNTGELFF.

The chain has TRBV19 and TRBJ1-1, with D hard to call. V lost 4 bases and J 0 bases, leaving 12 bases between the germline ends. The CDR3 has 15 amino acids. Germline CDR1 reads LNHDA; CDR2 reads SQIVND (reference sequence). CDR3 residues: CASSKRRELNTEAFF. The CDR3 coding sequence is TGTGCCAGTAGTAAGAGGAGGGAGTTGAACACTGAAGCTTTCTTT.

The chain employs TRBV5-1 and TRBJ1-4, with D possibly TRBD1 on 5 matching bases. Germline CDR1 reads SGHRS; CDR2 reads YFSETQ. The CDR3 runs to 16 residues. With 0 bases removed from V and 5 bases from J, the gap between germline ends came to 14 bases. CDR3 in DNA: TGCGCCAGCAGCTTGGTCGCGGGGCCGGGGAATGAAAAACTGTTTTTT. Encoded protein: CASSLVAGPGNEKLFF. Variable domain in full (rest from reference TRBV5-1 and TRBJ1-4): KAGVTQTPRYLIKTRGQQVTLSCSPISGHRSVSWYQQTPGQGLQFLFEYFSETQRNKGNFPGRFSGRQFSNSRSEMNVSTLELGDSALYLCASSLVAGPGNEKLFFGSGTQLSVL.

This clone was seen a handful of times. The germline gene is not matched at one end of the junction; a read error may be the cause. V and J are TRBV27 and TRBJ2-5; 10 bases match TRBD2. CDR3 size: 12 residues. Germline CDR1 reads MNHEY; CDR2 reads SMNVEV (reference sequence). CDR3 bases: TGTGCCAGCAGTCTAGCGGGAGAGGCCCAGTACTTC. Translated, it gives CASSLAGEAQYF.

This chain connects TRBV28 to TRBJ1-2, with TRBD1 identical over 10 bases. Germline V gene sequence: CDR1 MDHEN, CDR2 SYDVKM. This CDR3 comprises 14 residues. The trim removed 3 bases at V and 4 bases at J, leaving 2 bases unmatched. The CDR3 DNA follows: TGTGCCAGCAGTTTGGGGACAGGGGTCTATGGCTACACCTTC. Translating gives CASSLGTGVYGYTF.

The J gene is TRBJ2-2, the V gene TRBV2; 11 bases match TRBD2. CDR1 and CDR2 from the germline V gene are SNHLY and FYNNEI. The CDR3 is made up of 19 amino acids. Trimming cost V 3 bases and J 6 bases; bases outside gene matches: 15. The CDR3 DNA follows: TGTGCCAGCAGTGATTTGGATAGCGGGAGGGCCCGGTATGCCGGGGAGCTGTTTTTT. Protein sequence: CASSDLDSGRARYAGELFF. Supplemented by reference TRBV2 and TRBJ2-2, the full variable domain reads EPEVTQTPSHQVTQMGQEVILRCVPISNHLYFYWYRQILGQKVEFLVSFYNNEISEKSEIFDDQFSVERPDGSNFTLKIRSTKLEDSAMYFCASSDLDSGRARYAGELFFGEGSRLTVL.

This rearrangement joins TRBV4-3 to TRBJ2-1, with 11 bases matching TRBD2. This CDR3 has 19 amino acids. CDR1 and CDR2 from the germline V gene are LGHNA and YSLEER. V gave up 3 bases and J gave up 0 bases; unmatched junction bases: 10. The CDR3 spells CASSHLGSGRASSYNEQFF. The CDR3 region has the DNA TGCGCCAGCAGCCACCTGGGTAGCGGGAGGGCCAGCTCCTACAATGAGCAGTTCTTC.

This clone was seen just once. This chain uses TRBV9 with TRBJ2-7, with D possibly being TRBD2 (7 bases). Trimming shortened V by 0 bases and J by 0 bases, and 10 bases separated the two germline ends. Per germline, CDR1 SGDLS and CDR2 YYNGEE. The CDR3 spans 15 residues. The CDR3 reads CASSVAGGSSYEQYF. The CDR3 nucleotides read TGTGCCAGCAGCGTAGCGGGGGGCAGCTCCTACGAGCAGTACTTC. The full variable domain, in which reference TRBV9 and TRBJ2-7 provide the parts outside the CDR3, is DSGVTQTPKHLITATGQRVTLRCSPRSGDLSVYWYQQSLDQGLQFLIQYYNGEERAKGNILERFSAQQFPDLHSELNLSSLELGDSALYFCASSVAGGSSYEQYFGPGTRLTVT.

This chain uses TRBV2 with TRBJ1-2, with 9 bases that match TRBD1. CDR1 is SNHLY and CDR2 is FYNNEI in the germline V gene. Trimming cost V 6 bases and J 6 bases; bases outside gene matches: 11. This CDR3 has 15 residues. DNA for the CDR3: TGTGCCAGCAGACCCGCCGGACAGGGGAGAGATGGCTACACCTTC. Translated: CASRPAGQGRDGYTF.

The genes are TRBV7-2 and TRBJ1-3; 7 nucleotides line up with TRBD1. The CDR3 covers 18 residues. With V trimmed by 1 base and J by 0 bases, 9 bases remained unmatched. Looked up from germline, CDR1 is SGHTA and CDR2 is FQGNSA. The CDR3 spells CASSLVAGGRSSGNTIYF. CDR3 DNA: TGTGCCAGCAGCTTAGTAGCAGGGGGGAGAAGCTCTGGAAACACCATATATTTT.

This sequence joins TRBV7-9 and TRBJ2-5; 7 bases are a match to TRBD2. This CDR3 region has 15 residues. Germline V lookup: CDR1 SEHNR, CDR2 FQNEAQ (reference sequence). J was trimmed by 2 bases and V by 2 bases; bases with no gene match: 5. Here the CDR3 reads CASSLMTGGQETQYF. CDR3 sequence (DNA): TGTGCCAGCAGCTTAATGACGGGGGGTCAAGAGACCCAGTACTTC.

This chain uses TRBV7-2 with TRBJ2-5, with 9 bases identical to TRBD2. V shed 5 bases, J shed 7 bases, and the junction held 11 bases outside the gene matches. The length of the CDR3 is 15 residues. Germline CDR1 SGHTA, CDR2 FQGNSA. CDR3 region: CASSARVAGVGTQYF. DNA of the CDR3: TGTGCCAGCAGCGCGAGGGTAGCGGGAGTAGGGACCCAGTACTTC.

In its sample, this clone was seen once. V usage is TRBV2 and J usage is TRBJ2-3; a weak D match, TRBD2 (5 bases). Trimming took 4 bases from V and 4 from J, leaving 27 bases between them. Per germline, CDR1 SNHLY and CDR2 FYNNEI. The CDR3 consists of 19 residues. CDR3 coding DNA: TGTGCCAGCAGTGCGCGACTCCTCGACAAACTAGGTTTCGCAGATACGCAGTATTTT. Its protein is CASSARLLDKLGFADTQYF.

The rearrangement uses TRBV10-3 and TRBJ2-1, with D tentatively TRBD1 (5 bases). The CDR3 has 16 residues. CDR1 ENHRY and CDR2 SYGVKD come from the germline V gene. Trimming removed 7 bases at V and 0 bases at J, with 16 bases between. This CDR3 reads CAITKQVLASYNEQFF. The CDR3 DNA is TGTGCCATCACCAAACAGGTCCTGGCCTCCTACAATGAGCAGTTCTTC.

V gene TRBV3-1 (or the pseudogene TRBV3-2) combines with J gene TRBJ2-3, with 12 bases aligning to TRBD2. In germline, CDR1 is LGHDT, CDR2 YNNKEL (reference sequence). The CDR3 consists of 19 residues. V lost 0 bases, J lost 1 base, and 8 bases stayed unmatched. Written as DNA, the CDR3 is TGTGCCAGCAGCCAAGAAGCACTAGCGGGGGGAACGGGCACAGATACGCAGTATTTT. Its protein is CASSQEALAGGTGTDTQYF.

The chain joins TRBV2 to TRBJ1-5, with 7 bases aligning to TRBD1. The germline V gene has CDR1 SNHLY and CDR2 FYNNEI. The CDR3 is made up of 14 amino acids. Losses at the gene ends were 6 bases for V and 5 bases for J; bases not matched to a gene: 7. The CDR3 is CASRRGLGHQPQHF. CDR3 coding DNA: TGTGCCAGCAGGAGGGGGCTAGGGCATCAGCCCCAGCATTTT.

The table lists this clone with a few counts. The V gene is TRBV6-6, the J gene TRBJ2-7; TRBD1 aligns across 7 bases. CDR1 and CDR2 from the germline V gene are MNHNY and SVGAGI (reference sequence). The J segment lost 7 bases and the V segment lost 2 bases, leaving 8 bases of the junction unmatched. The CDR3 has 14 residues. CDR3 DNA: TGTGCCAGCAGTTACAGGGGGCCGGGCGGGGAGCAGTACTTC. Its protein is CASSYRGPGGEQYF.

The chain joins TRBV3-1 (or the pseudogene TRBV3-2) to TRBJ2-7; D unresolved. CDR1 and CDR2 from the germline V gene are LGHDT and YNNKEL (reference sequence). The CDR3 spans 15 residues. V lost 0 bases and J lost 6, with 15 bases in between. The chain's CDR3 is CASSQDLIVGSEQYF. The CDR3 nucleotides are TGTGCCAGCAGCCAAGACTTGATAGTGGGCTCCGAGCAGTACTTC.